This T cell receptor (beta chain) was documented in a study of human T cells and chemical hapten exposure. Study results and caveats: Counts of TCRs above 1 in 1000 frequency stayed unchanged with DPC sensitization.

The table lists this clonotype with many counts. The antigen remains undetermined. TCRdb re-derived calls from the RACE reads in MiXCR, one entry per CDR3 protein. The data show more than 90,000 distinct CDR3 sequences, 10% to 12% seen once. Time point here: patch test 2, 6 weeks after DPC sensitization. Treatment described: therapeutic diphenylcyclopropenone sensitization with weekly scalp DPC. Unfractionated whole blood served as the source for total RNA extraction. This sequence was found in a woman in her thirties or forties with alopecia areata. Some clones in this sample may be carry-over from other donors' samples. The sequencing used whole blood, collected in connection with sensitization to the hapten diphenylcyclopropenone (DPC).

The CDR3 bases are TGTGCCAGCAGCCTTCGGGGGGATCCGGAAGCTTTCTTT. As protein: CASSLRGDPEAFF. The rearrangement uses TRBV21-1 and TRBJ1-1; the table calls TRBD1, which could not be checked here. TRBV21-1 is listed as a pseudogene. This CDR3 contains 13 residues.